This TCR beta chain was identified in a study of T cell responses to AZD1222 COVID-19 vaccine (dated by TCRdb to the early 2020s). Study-level background: AZD1222 recipients whose second dose came at about 4 weeks and those whose second dose came at about 12 weeks were combined into one group, since spike-specific TCR depth and breadth did not differ between the two schedules. Trial participants were enrolled by age into 18-55, 56-69 and 70-plus year subgroups, with approximately 160, 26 and 62 TCR-sequenced participants respectively. TCR sequencing was performed for roughly 250 trial participants, of whom about 210 were given two doses of AZD1222 and some 26 were given two doses of MenACWY control vaccine.

The CDR3 regions of human TCRbeta chains were analyzed by immunosequencing. Per the source publication's procedure: Repertoire TCRs were checked for matches against a reference library of SARS-CoV-2-specific TCRs that had been generated using the MIRA antigen-specificity platform. Breadth was defined as the fraction of unique TCRs that were SARS-CoV-2-associated, and depth was defined as the fraction of total T cells that were SARS-CoV-2-associated. Using the MIRA data, each spike-specific TCR was mapped to the spike region that the TCR reacts to and placed in a CD4 or CD8 class. Log10-transformed breadth and depth values were compared by one-way ANOVA with Sidak's multiple comparisons tests. The table comes from immuneACCESS by way of TCRdb, which keeps in-frame sequences with V and J called. Part of the clones is missing from these tables; in studies checked, under half for an unresolved V gene and the rest for unknown reasons. V and J calls and clone size are those listed in that table; D and trimming were worked out from the DNA. This sample comprises some 100,000 clones, around 87% of them detected only once. The ten largest clones add up to approximately 3.3% of the sample.

The time point tag for this specimen amounts to: baseline before first vaccination. Samples from vaccinated people were obtained from the UK trials COV001 and COV002, which included a single-blind randomized controlled phase 2/3 trial of AZD1222 (ChAdOx1 nCoV-19) in healthy adults. Trial participant PBMC samples were collected at day 0 and day 28 after the second dose for TCRbeta chain sequencing. The cysteine opens and the phenylalanine closes a CDR3 of 15 amino acids. The kept DNA is CDR3 alone, 45 bases in frame from the first base. V is clipped by 4 bases and J by 7 bases, and the sequence between their germline boundaries is 15 bases long. The germline V gene specifies SGHRS as CDR1 and YFSETQ as CDR2. Overall study results and their limits: Participants were mostly white British, with more females than males. The authors suggested clonal diversity may have been underestimated. Reportedly, close to half of the unique spike-specific TCRs recognized epitopes lying outside the regions that are mutated in the B.1.351 and B.1.1.7 variants. Conclusions about previously exposed vaccinees were limited because only six or seven AZD1222 recipients were SARS-CoV-2 seropositive at baseline. The vaccine-associated CD4 TCRs covered the entire spike protein, and the dominant responses fell in regions 160-218 and 743-854. Spike-specific TCR breadth and depth rose significantly after two AZD1222 doses compared with day 0 and with MenACWY recipients. The 56-69-year group was small, and its depth increase did not reach significance, likely because of low power. Because no day 14 peak-response samples were available, the repertoires could be characterized only after the peak T cell response.

Comment on this clone: The antigen it recognizes is unknown. No base-level quality is on record; no much larger clone is a single base apart.

The sample consisted of peripheral blood, taken on day 0 of AZD1222 vaccination. Recombination linked TRBV5-1 to TRBJ1-6; the D gene identity is not certain. This receptor was obtained from an adult in good health. The bases read TGCGCCAGCAGCGACCGGGAACGGCTAAATTCACCCCTCCACTTT. This yields the protein CASSDRERLNSPLHF.